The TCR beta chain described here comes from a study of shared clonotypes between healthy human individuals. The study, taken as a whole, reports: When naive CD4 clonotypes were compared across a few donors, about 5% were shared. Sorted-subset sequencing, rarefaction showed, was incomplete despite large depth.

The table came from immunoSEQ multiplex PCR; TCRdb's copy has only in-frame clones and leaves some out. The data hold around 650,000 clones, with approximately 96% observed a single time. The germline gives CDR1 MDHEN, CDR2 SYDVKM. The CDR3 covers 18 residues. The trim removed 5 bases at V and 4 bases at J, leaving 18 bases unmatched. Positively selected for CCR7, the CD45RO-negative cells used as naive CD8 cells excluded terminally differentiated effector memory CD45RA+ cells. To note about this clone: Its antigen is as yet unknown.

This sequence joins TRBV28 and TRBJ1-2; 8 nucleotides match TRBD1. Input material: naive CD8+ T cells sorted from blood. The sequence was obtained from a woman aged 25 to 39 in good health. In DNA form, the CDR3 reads TGTGCCAGCAGTCCAATATTGAACCAGGGGGCGACGAGCTATGGCTACACCTTC. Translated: CASSPILNQGATSYGYTF.